The source of this T cell receptor beta chain is a study of sequential checkpoint blockade in melanoma. Overall study context: Patients were randomized 1:1 to nivolumab-then-ipilimumab or ipilimumab-then-nivolumab first-line. Both treatment sequences were followed by maintenance nivolumab.

Germline CDR1 MNHEY, CDR2 SMNVEV (reference sequence). The V segment lost 5 bases and the J segment 1 base; nucleotides outside the gene matches: 7. This CDR3 region has 15 residues. Using immunoSEQ multiplex PCR, the repertoire was profiled, and TCRdb retains in-frame clones only, with some absent. The sample includes under 15,000 clones, 74% seen only once; the top ten take about 25%. The sample's treatment: randomized to nivolumab then ipilimumab (arm A) or the reverse (arm B). DNA-damaging chemotherapy had not been given to any patient beforehand. Live CD3+CD8+ CD19− CD56− cells were sorted from PBMCs.

The receptor's source is a human donor with melanoma. The V and J genes are TRBV27 and TRBJ2-5; the match to TRBD1 covers 7 bases. The material was CD8+ T cells sorted from blood (inferred from file names), obtained from a patient given nivolumab and ipilimumab in sequence. Here the CDR3 DNA reads TGTGCCAGCAGTCAATCGGGACAGCCCCAAGAGACCCAGTACTTC. Amino acids: CASSQSGQPQETQYF.